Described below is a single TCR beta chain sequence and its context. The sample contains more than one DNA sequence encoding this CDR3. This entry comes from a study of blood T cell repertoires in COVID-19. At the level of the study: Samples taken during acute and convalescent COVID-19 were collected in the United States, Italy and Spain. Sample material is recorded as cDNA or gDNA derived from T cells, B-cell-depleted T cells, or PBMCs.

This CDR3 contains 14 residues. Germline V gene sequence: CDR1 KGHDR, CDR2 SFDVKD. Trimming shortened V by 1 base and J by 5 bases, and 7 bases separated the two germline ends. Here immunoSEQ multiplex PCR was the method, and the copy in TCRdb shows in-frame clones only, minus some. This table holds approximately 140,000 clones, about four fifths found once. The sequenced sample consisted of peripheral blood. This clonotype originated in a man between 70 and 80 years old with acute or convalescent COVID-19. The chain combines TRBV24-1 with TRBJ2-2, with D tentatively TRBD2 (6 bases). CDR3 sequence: CATSDFGGTGELFF. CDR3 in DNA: TGTGCCACCAGTGATTTTGGGGGGACCGGGGAGCTGTTTTTT.